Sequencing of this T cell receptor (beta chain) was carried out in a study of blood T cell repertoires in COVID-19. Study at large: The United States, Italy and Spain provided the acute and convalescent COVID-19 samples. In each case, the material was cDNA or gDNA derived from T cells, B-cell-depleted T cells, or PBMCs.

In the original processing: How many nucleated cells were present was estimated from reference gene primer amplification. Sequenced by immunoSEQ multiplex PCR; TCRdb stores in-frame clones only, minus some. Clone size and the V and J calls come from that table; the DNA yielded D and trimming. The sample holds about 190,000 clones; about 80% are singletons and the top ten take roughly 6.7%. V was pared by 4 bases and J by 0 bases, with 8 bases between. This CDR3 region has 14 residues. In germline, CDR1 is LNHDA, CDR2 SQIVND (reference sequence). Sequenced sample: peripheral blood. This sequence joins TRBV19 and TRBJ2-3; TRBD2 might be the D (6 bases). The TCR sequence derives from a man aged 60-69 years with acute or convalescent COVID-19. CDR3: CASSSGISTDTQYF. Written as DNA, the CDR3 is TGTGCCAGTAGTAGCGGGATTAGCACAGATACGCAGTATTTT.